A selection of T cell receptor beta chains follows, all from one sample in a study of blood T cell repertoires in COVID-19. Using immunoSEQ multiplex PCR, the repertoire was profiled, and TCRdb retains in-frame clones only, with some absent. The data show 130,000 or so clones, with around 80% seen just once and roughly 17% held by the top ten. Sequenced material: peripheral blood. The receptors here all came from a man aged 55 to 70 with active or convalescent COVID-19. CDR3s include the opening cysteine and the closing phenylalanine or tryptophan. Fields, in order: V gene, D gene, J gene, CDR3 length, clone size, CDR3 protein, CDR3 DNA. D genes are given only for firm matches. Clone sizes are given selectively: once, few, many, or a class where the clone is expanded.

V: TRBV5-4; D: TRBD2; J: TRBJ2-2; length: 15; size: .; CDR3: CASTTGGLNTGELFF; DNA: TGTGCCAGCACCACGGGAGGGCTCAACACCGGGGAGCTGTTTTTT
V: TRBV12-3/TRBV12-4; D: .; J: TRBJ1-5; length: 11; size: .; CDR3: CASAGLPPQHF; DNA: TGTGCCAGCGCGGGGCTCCCGCCCCAGCATTTT
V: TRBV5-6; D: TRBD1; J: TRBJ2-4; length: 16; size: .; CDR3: CASSFAPGGLGNIQYF; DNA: TGTGCCAGCAGCTTTGCCCCAGGGGGTTTGGGGAACATTCAGTACTTC
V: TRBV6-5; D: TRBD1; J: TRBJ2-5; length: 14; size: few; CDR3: CASSYRDRKETQYF; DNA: TGTGCCAGCAGTTACAGGGACAGAAAAGAGACCCAGTACTTC
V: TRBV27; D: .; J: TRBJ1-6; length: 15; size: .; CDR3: CASSLAGLGNSPLHF; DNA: TGTGCCAGCAGTTTGGCGGGGTTGGGTAATTCACCCCTCCACTTT
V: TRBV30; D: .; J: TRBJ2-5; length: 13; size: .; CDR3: CAWSVDNQETQYF; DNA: TGTGCCTGGAGTGTGGACAACCAAGAGACCCAGTACTTC
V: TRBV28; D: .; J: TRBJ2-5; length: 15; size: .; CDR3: CASEGRDRLWETQYF; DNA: TGTGCCAGCGAGGGTAGAGACAGGTTGTGGGAGACCCAGTACTTC
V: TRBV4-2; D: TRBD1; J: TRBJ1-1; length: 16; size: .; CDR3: CASSQPSTGGYTEAFF; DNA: TGTGCCAGCAGCCAACCGTCGACAGGGGGCTACACTGAAGCTTTCTTT
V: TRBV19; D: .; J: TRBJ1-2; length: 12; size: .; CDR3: CASMGRGWGYTF; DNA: TGTGCCAGTATGGGCAGGGGTTGGGGCTACACCTTC
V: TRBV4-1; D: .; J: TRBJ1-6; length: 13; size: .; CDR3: CASSTGEFTPLHF; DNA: TGCGCCAGCAGCACAGGAGAATTCACACCCCTCCACTTT
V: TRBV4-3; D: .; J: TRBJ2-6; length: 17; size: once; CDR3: CASSQDSVADGANVLTF; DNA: TGCGCCAGCAGCCAAGATTCAGTCGCGGATGGGGCCAACGTCCTGACTTTC
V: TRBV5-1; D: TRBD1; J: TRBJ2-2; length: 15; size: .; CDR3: CASRKTQGEGGELFF; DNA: TGCGCCAGCAGGAAGACTCAGGGGGAAGGCGGGGAGCTGTTTTTT
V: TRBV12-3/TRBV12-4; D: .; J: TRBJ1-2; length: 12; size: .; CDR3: CASSFGDYGYTF; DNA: TGTGCCAGTTCCTTCGGAGACTATGGCTACACCTTC
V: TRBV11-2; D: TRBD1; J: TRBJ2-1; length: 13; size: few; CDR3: CASSPRPGQGEFF; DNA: TGTGCCAGCAGCCCTCGACCGGGACAGGGGGAGTTCTTC
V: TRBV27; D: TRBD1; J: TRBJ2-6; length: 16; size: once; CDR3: CASSSPGQRGANVLTF; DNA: TGTGCCAGCAGTTCGCCGGGACAGCGCGGGGCCAACGTCCTGACTTTC
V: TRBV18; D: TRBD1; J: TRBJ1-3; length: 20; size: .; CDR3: CASSPGTELKPLISGNTIYF; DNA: TGTGCCAGCTCACCCGGGACAGAACTCAAACCACTAATCTCTGGAAACACCATATATTTT
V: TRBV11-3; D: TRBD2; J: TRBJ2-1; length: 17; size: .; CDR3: CASSSPRTSGRSNEQFF; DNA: TGTGCCAGCAGCTCCCCGAGGACTAGCGGGAGATCCAATGAGCAGTTCTTC
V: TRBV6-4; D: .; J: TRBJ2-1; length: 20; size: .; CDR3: CASSVRPASGLLNRNNEQFF; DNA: TGTGCCAGCAGTGTAAGGCCAGCAAGCGGGTTATTGAACCGGAACAATGAGCAGTTCTTC
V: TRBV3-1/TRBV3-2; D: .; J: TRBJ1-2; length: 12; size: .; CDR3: CASSQAGRGYTF; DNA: TGTGCCAGCAGCCAGGCGGGGCGCGGCTACACCTTC
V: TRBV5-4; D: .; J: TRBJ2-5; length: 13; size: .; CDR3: CASSIPGSETQYF; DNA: TGTGCCAGCAGCATCCCAGGGTCAGAGACCCAGTACTTC
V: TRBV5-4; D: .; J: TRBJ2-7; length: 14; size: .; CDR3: CASSLAPRAKEQYF; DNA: TGTGCCAGCAGCTTGGCCCCGAGGGCCAAAGAGCAGTACTTC
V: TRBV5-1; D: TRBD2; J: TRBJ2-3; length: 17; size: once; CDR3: CASSLSLAGVGTDTQYF; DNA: TGCGCCAGCAGCTTGTCACTAGCGGGAGTCGGCACAGATACGCAGTATTTT
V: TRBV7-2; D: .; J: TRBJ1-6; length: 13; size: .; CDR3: CASSAQVNSPLHF; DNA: TGTGCCAGCAGCGCACAGGTTAATTCACCCCTCCACTTT
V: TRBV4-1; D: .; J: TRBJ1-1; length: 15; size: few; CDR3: CASSQGQGGGTEAFF; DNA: TGCGCCAGCAGCCAAGGCCAAGGGGGTGGCACTGAAGCTTTCTTT
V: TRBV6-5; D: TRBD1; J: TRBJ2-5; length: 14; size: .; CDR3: CASTISQGQETQYF; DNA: TGTGCCAGCACCATATCACAGGGGCAAGAGACCCAGTACTTC
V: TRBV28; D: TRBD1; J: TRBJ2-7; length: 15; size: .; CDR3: CASSSTGTGSHEQYF; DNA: TGTGCCAGCAGTTCCACCGGGACAGGTTCCCACGAGCAGTACTTC
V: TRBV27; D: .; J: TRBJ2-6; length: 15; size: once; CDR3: CASSFQHPGANVLTF; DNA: TGTGCCAGCAGTTTTCAACATCCCGGGGCCAACGTCCTGACTTTC
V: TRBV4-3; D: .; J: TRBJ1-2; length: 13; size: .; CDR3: CASSQTGFYGYTF; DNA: TGCGCCAGCAGCCAAACAGGTTTCTATGGCTACACCTTC
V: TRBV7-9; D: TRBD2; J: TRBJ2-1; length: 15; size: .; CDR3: CASSPPGTSSNEQFF; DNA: TGTGCCAGCAGCCCCCCCGGGACTAGTTCCAATGAGCAGTTCTTC
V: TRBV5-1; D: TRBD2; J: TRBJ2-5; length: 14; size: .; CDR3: CASSLEAGVETQYF; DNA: TGCGCCAGCAGCTTGGAGGCGGGAGTAGAGACCCAGTACTTC
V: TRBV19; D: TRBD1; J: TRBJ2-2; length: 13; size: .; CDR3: CASSGQGAGELFF; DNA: TGTGCCAGTAGTGGACAGGGAGCCGGGGAGCTGTTTTTT
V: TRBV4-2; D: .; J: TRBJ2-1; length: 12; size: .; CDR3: CASSQGGYEQFF; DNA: TGTGCCAGCAGCCAAGGTGGCTATGAGCAGTTCTTC
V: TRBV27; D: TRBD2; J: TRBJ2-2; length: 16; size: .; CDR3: CASSSLGFGGSGELFF; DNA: TGTGCCAGCAGTTCACTGGGATTCGGGGGGTCCGGGGAGCTGTTTTTT
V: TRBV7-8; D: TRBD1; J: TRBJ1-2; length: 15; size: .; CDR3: CASSRRVQGANGYTF; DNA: TGTGCCAGCAGCCGAAGGGTCCAGGGGGCGAATGGCTACACCTTC
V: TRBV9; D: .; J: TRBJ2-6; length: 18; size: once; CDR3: CASSVDRTITSRANVLTF; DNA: TGTGCCAGCAGCGTAGACAGGACCATTACATCTAGGGCCAACGTCCTGACTTTC
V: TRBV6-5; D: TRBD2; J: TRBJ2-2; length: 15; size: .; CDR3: CASSLAGGTTGELFF; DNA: TGTGCCAGCAGTCTAGCGGGAGGAACCACCGGGGAGCTGTTTTTT
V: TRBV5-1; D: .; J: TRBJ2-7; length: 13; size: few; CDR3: CASSLVVSGEQYF; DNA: TGCGCCAGCAGCTTGGTGGTTTCGGGTGAGCAGTACTTC
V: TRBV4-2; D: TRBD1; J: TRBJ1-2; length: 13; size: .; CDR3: CASSQTGWLGYTF; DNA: TGTGCCAGCAGCCAGACAGGGTGGTTAGGCTACACCTTC
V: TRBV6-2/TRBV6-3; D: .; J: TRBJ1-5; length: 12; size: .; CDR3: CASSTSDQPQHF; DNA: TGTGCCAGCAGTACCAGCGATCAGCCCCAGCATTTT
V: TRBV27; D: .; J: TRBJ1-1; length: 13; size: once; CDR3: CASSSLGNTEAFF; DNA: TGTGCCAGCAGTTCTCTCGGGAACACTGAAGCTTTCTTT
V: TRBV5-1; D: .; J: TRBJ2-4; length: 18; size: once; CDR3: CASSWGVEKGVAKNIQYF; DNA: TGCGCCAGCAGCTGGGGGGTGGAGAAGGGCGTAGCCAAAAACATTCAGTACTTC
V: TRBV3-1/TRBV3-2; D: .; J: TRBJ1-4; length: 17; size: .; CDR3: CASSQEDSAEINEKLFF; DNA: TGTGCCAGCAGCCAAGAGGACAGTGCGGAGATTAATGAAAAACTGTTTTTT
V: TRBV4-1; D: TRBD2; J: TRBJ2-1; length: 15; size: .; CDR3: CASSQGGLVANEQFF; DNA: TGCGCCAGCAGCCAAGGGGGACTAGTGGCGAATGAGCAGTTCTTC
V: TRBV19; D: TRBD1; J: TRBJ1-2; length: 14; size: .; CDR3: CASIGGQGYYGYTF; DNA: TGTGCCAGTATCGGAGGACAGGGGTATTATGGCTACACCTTC
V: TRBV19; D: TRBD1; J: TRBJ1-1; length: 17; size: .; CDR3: CASSIDRDSIMNTEAFF; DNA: TGTGCCAGTAGTATAGATCGGGACAGCATAATGAACACTGAAGCTTTCTTT
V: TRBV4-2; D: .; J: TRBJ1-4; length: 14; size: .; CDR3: CASSQGGQVEKLFF; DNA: TGTGCCAGCAGCCAGGGGGGGCAAGTTGAAAAACTGTTTTTT